This passage covers 29 T cell receptor beta chains from one sample sequenced in a study of T cell responses to AZD1222 COVID-19 vaccine. Method: immunoSEQ multiplex PCR; TCRdb's copy keeps in-frame clones and lacks some. The table has 150,000 to 180,000 clones, less than 90% seen once; the top ten hold about 5.1%. Source: peripheral blood, taken on day 0 of MenACWY control vaccination. The source of these receptors is an adult in good health.

This chain uses TRBV6-5 with TRBJ2-5, with TRBD1 identical over 7 bases. The CDR3 length is 15 residues. Trimming at V came to 2 bases and at J to 0 bases, leaving 3 bases not matched to a gene. The V gene's germline CDR1 is MNHEY and CDR2 SVGAGI. CDR3: CASSYLGTDQETQYF. The CDR3, as DNA: TGTGCCAGCAGTTACCTCGGGACAGACCAAGAGACCCAGTACTTC.

This chain joins TRBV19 and TRBJ1-5; a possible D gene is TRBD1 (5 bases). Trimming shortened V by 11 bases and J by 2 bases, and 16 bases separated the two germline ends. There are 14 residues in the CDR3. CDR1 is LNHDA, CDR2 SQIVND, per germline (reference sequence). The CDR3 spells CASHLRGGNQPQHF. The CDR3 bases are TGTGCCTCCCATTTGCGGGGCGGCAATCAGCCCCAGCATTTT.

This rearrangement joins TRBV18 to TRBJ2-7; no clear D gene. V gave up 3 bases and J gave up 3 bases, with 9 bases separating them. The CDR3 totals 13 residues. In germline, CDR1 is KGHSH, CDR2 LQKENI. The CDR3 sequence: CASSPFDNYEQYV. The CDR3 DNA sequence: TGTGCCAGCTCACCGTTTGATAACTACGAGCAGTACGTC.

This rearrangement joins TRBV5-1 to TRBJ2-5, with TRBD1 as a possible D gene (6 bases). This CDR3 spans 15 amino acids. Deletions cut 0 bases from V and 1 base from J, with 10 bases between. The germline CDR1 and CDR2 sequences are SGHRS and YFSETQ. The DNA for the CDR3 is TGCGCCAGCAGCTTGGAGGACAGACCCCAAGAGACCCAGTACTTC. As protein: CASSLEDRPQETQYF.

The rearrangement links TRBV24-1 to TRBJ2-1; unclear D gene. Germline V gene lookup returns CDR1 KGHDR and CDR2 SFDVKD. This CDR3 spans 16 amino acids. Trimming cost V 1 base and J 5 bases, with 14 bases left between them. The CDR3 is CATSDFGRVGNNEQFF. In DNA, the CDR3 is TGTGCCACCAGTGATTTCGGCCGGGTAGGGAACAATGAGCAGTTCTTC.

The chain combines TRBV30 with TRBJ2-2, with TRBD1 matching 7 bases. The CDR3 sequence is 14 residues long. The V gene's germline CDR1 is GTSNPN and CDR2 SVGIG (reference sequence). The J segment lost 5 bases and the V segment lost 5 bases, leaving 8 bases of the junction unmatched. As DNA, the CDR3 is TGTGCCTGGGACTGGGACAGAGCTACCGGGGAGCTGTTTTTT. Residues: CAWDWDRATGELFF.

This chain links TRBV7-6 with TRBJ2-5; a possible D gene is TRBD2 (7 bases). The germline CDR1 and CDR2 sequences are SGHVS and FNYEAQ. V lost 1 base, J lost 5 bases, and 11 bases lay in between. This CDR3 has 14 amino acids. Here the CDR3 DNA reads TGTGCCAGCAGCTTAGGGGGGGGGCTGGAGACCCAGTACTTC. It encodes CASSLGGGLETQYF. Supplemented by reference TRBV7-6 and TRBJ2-5, the full variable domain reads GAGVSQSPRYKVTKRGQDVALRCDPISGHVSLYWYRQALGQGPEFLTYFNYEAQQDKSGLPNDRFSAERPEGSISTLTIQRTEQRDSAMYRCASSLGGGLETQYFGPGTRLLVL.

The chain employs TRBV5-4 and TRBJ2-5; no definite D call. CDR1 SGHNT and CDR2 YYREEE come from the germline V gene (reference sequence). V shed 4 bases and J shed 4 bases, with 8 bases lying between them. The CDR3 is made up of 12 amino acids. CDR3 coding DNA: TGTGCCAGCAGCCAGCCGAGAGAGACCCAGTACTTC. Its protein is CASSQPRETQYF.

The V and J genes are TRBV7-2 and TRBJ1-5, with D maybe TRBD1 (5 bases). Germline V gene data show CDR1 as SGHTA and CDR2 as FQGNSA. This CDR3 contains 15 residues. Trimming took off 5 bases at V and 6 bases at J, with 17 bases between the two ends. The CDR3 spells CASSLRGQSSQPQHF. The CDR3 nucleotides are TGTGCCAGCAGCCTCCGGGGCCAATCTAGTCAGCCCCAGCATTTT.

J is TRBJ1-1 and V is TRBV5-4, with 9 bases lining up with TRBD1. The V and J ends lost 5 bases and 5 bases, in that order; junction bases with no gene match: 7. The germline V gene encodes CDR1 SGHNT and CDR2 YYREEE (reference sequence). CDR3 length equals 14 residues. The DNA for the CDR3 is TGTGCCAGCAGACTGGACAGGGGAGGGACTGAAGCTTTCTTT. Its protein is CASRLDRGGTEAFF.

The chain links TRBV6-5 to TRBJ1-4, with unresolved D. Per the germline V gene, CDR1 is MNHEY and CDR2 is SVGAGI. The CDR3 runs 16 residues. V lost 2 bases and J lost 3, with 13 bases in between. The CDR3 sequence: CASSYKGWRANEKLFF. CDR3 coding DNA: TGTGCCAGCAGTTACAAAGGGTGGCGAGCTAATGAAAAACTGTTTTTT.

The V call is TRBV19, the J call TRBJ1-1; D is undetermined. Germline CDR1 is LNHDA and CDR2 is SQIVND (reference sequence). The germline V and J ends were trimmed by 1 base and 11 bases, with 8 bases remaining between them. The CDR3 totals 11 residues. This CDR3 is CASSIADRAFF. CDR3 nucleotide sequence: TGTGCCAGTAGTATAGCTGATCGGGCTTTCTTT.

The V call is TRBV19, the J call TRBJ2-7, with a possible D match to TRBD2 (6 bases). The germline gives CDR1 LNHDA, CDR2 SQIVND (reference sequence). The CDR3 spans 14 residues. The V and J ends lost 0 bases and 6 bases respectively, with 12 bases between them. CDR3 residues: CASSIDWQGGEQYF. CDR3 DNA: TGTGCCAGTAGTATAGATTGGCAGGGAGGCGAGCAGTACTTC.

The chain carries TRBV6-1 and TRBJ1-4; D is ambiguous. Germline assignment: CDR1 MNHNS and CDR2 SASEGT. The CDR3 contains 15 residues. Trimming took 0 bases from V and 14 from J, leaving 19 bases between them. The CDR3 protein is CASSEARLGPGRLFF. The CDR3 bases are TGTGCCAGCAGTGAAGCGAGGCTGGGCCCTGGGAGGCTGTTTTTT.

The chain links TRBV19 to TRBJ2-2, with a weak D call TRBD2 (6 bases). Deletions cut 10 bases from V and 2 bases from J, with 14 bases between. The CDR3 has 14 residues. Looked up from germline, CDR1 is LNHDA and CDR2 is SQIVND (reference sequence). This chain's CDR3 is CAIRDWRNTGELFF. DNA of the CDR3: TGTGCCATTCGGGACTGGAGAAACACCGGGGAGCTGTTTTTT. The full variable domain, rest sourced from reference TRBV19 and TRBJ2-2, is DGGITQSPKYLFRKEGQNVTLSCEQNLNHDAMYWYRQDPGQGLRLIYYSQIVNDFQKGDIAEGYSVSREKKESFPLTVTSAQKNPTAFYLCAIRDWRNTGELFFGEGSRLTVL.

The gene calls are TRBV9 and TRBJ1-6, with 7 bases fitting TRBD1. CDR1 and CDR2 (germline): SGDLS, YYNGEE. The CDR3 is made up of 16 amino acids. The ends lost 0 bases at V and 5 bases at J; junction bases unmatched: 5. CDR3 DNA: TGTGCCAGCAGCGTAGCTTTGACAGGGAATAATTCACCCCTCCACTTT. It encodes CASSVALTGNNSPLHF.

This clone was recorded a few times. The chain recombines TRBV14 with TRBJ2-2; no clear D gene. The CDR3 consists of 15 residues. The germline V gene encodes CDR1 SGHDN and CDR2 FVKESK. Trimming took off 0 bases at V and 1 base at J, with 6 bases between the two ends. CDR3 loop: CASSQDWWNTGELFF. CDR3 nucleotides: TGTGCCAGCAGCCAAGATTGGTGGAACACCGGGGAGCTGTTTTTT.

This clone is a singleton in its sample. The chain uses TRBV6-5 and TRBJ1-2, with D perhaps TRBD1 (6 bases). The CDR3 has 15 residues. Trimming took 0 bases from V and 8 from J, leaving 16 bases between them. CDR1 MNHEY and CDR2 SVGAGI come from the germline V gene. The CDR3 is CASSYSIIGGRGYTF. The CDR3 nucleotides are TGTGCCAGCAGTTACTCGATTATAGGGGGACGCGGCTACACCTTC.

The genes are TRBV29-1 and TRBJ1-3; D remains ambiguous. Trimming stripped 7 bases from V and 0 bases from J, with 10 bases between. This CDR3 contains 13 residues. The germline V gene has CDR1 SQVTM and CDR2 ANQGSEA. The DNA for the CDR3 is TGCAGCGCTTGGGAGTACTCTGGAAACACCATATATTTT. Protein product: CSAWEYSGNTIYF.

The rearrangement uses TRBV7-9 and TRBJ2-7, with D perhaps TRBD1 (6 bases). In germline, CDR1 is SEHNR, CDR2 FQNEAQ (reference sequence). Trimming stripped 4 bases from V and 7 bases from J, with 11 bases between. The length of the CDR3 is 12 residues. The CDR3 loop reads CASSSNRVEQYF. The CDR3 nucleotides read TGTGCCAGCAGCTCCAACAGGGTAGAGCAGTACTTC.

The chain is built from TRBV2 and TRBJ2-3; 10 nucleotides line up with TRBD1. The J segment lost 6 bases and the V segment lost 8 bases, leaving 8 bases of the junction unmatched. Germline values: CDR1 SNHLY, CDR2 FYNNEI. The CDR3 contains 14 residues. This CDR3 is CASLKTGGADTQYF. The CDR3 DNA sequence: TGTGCCAGCCTCAAGACAGGGGGCGCGGATACGCAGTATTTT. Supplemented by reference TRBV2 and TRBJ2-3, the full variable domain reads EPEVTQTPSHQVTQMGQEVILRCVPISNHLYFYWYRQILGQKVEFLVSFYNNEISEKSEIFDDQFSVERPDGSNFTLKIRSTKLEDSAMYFCASLKTGGADTQYFGPGTRLTVL.

The rearrangement uses TRBV12-5 and TRBJ1-2; 11 nucleotides agree with TRBD1. The CDR3 loop spans 17 amino acids. V was clipped by 2 bases and J by 1 base; unmatched bases: 6. CDR1 and CDR2 from the germline V gene are LGHNT and FRNRAP. The CDR3 coding sequence is TGTGCTAGTGGTTTGAGGACAGGGGGCTACATTAACTATGGCTACACCTTC. Its translation: CASGLRTGGYINYGYTF.

This clone showed up just once. V is TRBV4-2 and J is TRBJ2-7, with a possible D match to TRBD2 (5 bases). Germline CDR1 is LGHNA and CDR2 is YNFKEQ. This CDR3 contains 15 residues. V lost 0 bases and J lost 3, with 12 bases in between. The CDR3 DNA reads as TGTGCCAGCAGCCAAGAGACCACGAGGGACTACGAGCAGTACTTC. The encoded protein is CASSQETTRDYEQYF.

This chain's CDR3 is CASSWPAGGLRNTQYF. DNA for the CDR3: TGTGCCAGCAGCTGGCCAGCGGGGGGGCTTAGGAATACGCAGTATTTT. V gene TRBV11-2 combines with J gene TRBJ2-3, with 10 positions matching TRBD2. Germline V gene sequence: CDR1 SGHAT, CDR2 FQNNGV. The V gene end was trimmed by 4 bases and the J gene end by 7 bases; junction bases not matched to a gene: 11. This CDR3 comprises 16 residues. Based on the CDR3 plus reference TRBV11-2 and TRBJ2-3, the full variable domain is EAGVAQSPRYKIIEKRQSVAFWCNPISGHATLYWYQQILGQGPKLLIQFQNNGVVDDSQLPKDRFSAERLKGVDSTLKIQPAKLEDSAVYLCASSWPAGGLRNTQYFGPGTRLTVL.

The chain joins TRBV10-2 to TRBJ2-3, with 13 bases lining up with TRBD2. The CDR3 covers 17 residues. Losses at the gene ends were 7 bases for V and 0 bases for J; bases not matched to a gene: 7. Per germline, CDR1 WSHSY and CDR2 SAAADI. CDR3 sequence (DNA): TGCGCCAGCACCTGGACTAGCGGGGGCCATAGCACAGATACGCAGTATTTT. It codes for CASTWTSGGHSTDTQYF.

As DNA, the CDR3 is TGTGCCAGCTCACGACAGGGGGCCACTAATGAAAAACTGTTTTTT. Protein sequence: CASSRQGATNEKLFF. V gene TRBV18 combines with J gene TRBJ1-4; 10 nucleotides align to TRBD1. J was trimmed by 2 bases and V by 4 bases; bases with no gene match: 1. Looked up from germline, CDR1 is KGHSH and CDR2 is LQKENI. The CDR3 is 15 amino acids.

The rearrangement joins TRBV4-1 to TRBJ2-1, with 8 bases lining up with TRBD2. The V gene end was trimmed by 0 bases and the J gene end by 15 bases; junction bases not matched to a gene: 7. The CDR3 is made up of 13 amino acids. Germline CDR1 is MGHRA and CDR2 is YSYEKL. The CDR3 loop is CASSQDLGTRMFF. As DNA, the CDR3 is TGCGCCAGCAGCCAAGACCTCGGGACTAGAATGTTCTTC.

The rearrangement links TRBV3-1 (or the pseudogene TRBV3-2) to TRBJ2-5; D assignment may be TRBD1 or TRBD2 (5 bases each). V shed 2 bases and J shed 6 bases, with 22 bases lying between them. The CDR3 extends over 17 amino acids. Germline-derived CDR1 and CDR2 are LGHDT and YNNKEL (reference sequence). The CDR3 coding sequence is TGTGCCAGCAGCCAACCTCGCCCCCGGACGGGGCAGCAGACCCAGTACTTC. It codes for CASSQPRPRTGQQTQYF.

The CDR3 sequence is CASSHPTTTGGSNQPQHF. CDR3 nucleotides: TGTGCCAGCAGTCATCCCACCACCACAGGGGGAAGCAATCAGCCCCAGCATTTT. The rearrangement joins TRBV28 to TRBJ1-5; 8 nucleotides agree with TRBD1. The J segment lost 1 base and the V segment lost 5 bases, leaving 13 bases of the junction unmatched. CDR3 size: 18 residues. Germline-derived CDR1 and CDR2 are MDHEN and SYDVKM.